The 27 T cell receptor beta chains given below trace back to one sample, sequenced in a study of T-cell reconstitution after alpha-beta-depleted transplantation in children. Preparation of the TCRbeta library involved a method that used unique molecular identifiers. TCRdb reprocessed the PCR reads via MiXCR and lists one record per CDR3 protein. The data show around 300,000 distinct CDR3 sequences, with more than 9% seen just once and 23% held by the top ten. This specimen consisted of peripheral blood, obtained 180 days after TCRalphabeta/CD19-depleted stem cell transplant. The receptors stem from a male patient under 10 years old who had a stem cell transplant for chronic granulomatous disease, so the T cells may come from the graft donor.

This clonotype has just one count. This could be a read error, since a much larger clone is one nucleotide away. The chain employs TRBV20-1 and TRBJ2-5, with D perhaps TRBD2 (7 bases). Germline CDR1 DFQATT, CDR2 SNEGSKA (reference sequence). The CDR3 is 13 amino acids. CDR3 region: CSASRQGRETQSF. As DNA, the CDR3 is TGCAGTGCTAGCCGGCAGGGGAGGGAGACCCAGTCCTTC.

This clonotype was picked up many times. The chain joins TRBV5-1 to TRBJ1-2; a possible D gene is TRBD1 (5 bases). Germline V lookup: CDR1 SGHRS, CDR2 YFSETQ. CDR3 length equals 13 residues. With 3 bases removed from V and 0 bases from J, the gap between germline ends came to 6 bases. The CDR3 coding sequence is TGCGCCAGCAGCTCGGGGCCTAACTATGGCTACACCTTC. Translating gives CASSSGPNYGYTF.

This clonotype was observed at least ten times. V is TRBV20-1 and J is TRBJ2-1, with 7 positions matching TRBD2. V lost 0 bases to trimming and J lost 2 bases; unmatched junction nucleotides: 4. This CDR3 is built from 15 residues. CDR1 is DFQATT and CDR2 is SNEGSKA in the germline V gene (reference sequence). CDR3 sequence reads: CSARDWGGTYNEQFF. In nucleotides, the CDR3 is TGCAGTGCTAGAGACTGGGGGGGGACCTACAATGAGCAGTTCTTC.

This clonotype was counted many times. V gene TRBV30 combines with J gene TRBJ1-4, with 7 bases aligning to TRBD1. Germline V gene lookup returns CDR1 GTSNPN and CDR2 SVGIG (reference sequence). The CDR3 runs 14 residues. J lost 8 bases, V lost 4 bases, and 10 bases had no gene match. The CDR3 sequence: CAWKSDRVSEKLFF. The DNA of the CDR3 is TGTGCCTGGAAGTCCGACAGGGTTTCCGAAAAACTGTTTTTT.

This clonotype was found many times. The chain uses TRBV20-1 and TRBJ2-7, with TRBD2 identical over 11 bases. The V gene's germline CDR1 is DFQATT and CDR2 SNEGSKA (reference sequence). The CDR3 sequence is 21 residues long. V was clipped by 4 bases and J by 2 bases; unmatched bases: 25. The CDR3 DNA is TGCAGTGCTACTAAAACCCGGACCGGGACTAGCGGAAATCGACCTCCCTACGAGCAGTACTTC. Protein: CSATKTRTGTSGNRPPYEQYF.

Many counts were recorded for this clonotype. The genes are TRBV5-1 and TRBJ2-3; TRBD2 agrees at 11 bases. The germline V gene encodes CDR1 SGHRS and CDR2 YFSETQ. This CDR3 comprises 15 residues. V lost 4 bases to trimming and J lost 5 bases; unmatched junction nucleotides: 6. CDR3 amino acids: CASSPGLAERDTQYF. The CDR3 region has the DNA TGCGCCAGCAGCCCGGGACTAGCGGAGAGAGATACGCAGTATTTT.

In DNA, the CDR3 is TGTGCCAGCAGCATCCTTGGGGGGGGGGTCAAACAAGAGACCCAGTACTTC. Translating it yields CASSILGGGVKQETQYF. The J gene is TRBJ2-5, the V gene TRBV6-1; 7 bases match TRBD2. Germline V gene lookup returns CDR1 MNHNS and CDR2 SASEGT. V gave up 6 bases and J gave up 2 bases; unmatched junction bases: 15. The CDR3 is 17 amino acids.

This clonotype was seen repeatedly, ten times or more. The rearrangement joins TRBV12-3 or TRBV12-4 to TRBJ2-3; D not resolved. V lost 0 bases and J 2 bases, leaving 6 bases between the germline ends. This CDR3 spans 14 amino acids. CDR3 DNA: TGTGCCAGCAGTTTAGCGACGGTCACAGATACGCAGTATTTT. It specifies CASSLATVTDTQYF.

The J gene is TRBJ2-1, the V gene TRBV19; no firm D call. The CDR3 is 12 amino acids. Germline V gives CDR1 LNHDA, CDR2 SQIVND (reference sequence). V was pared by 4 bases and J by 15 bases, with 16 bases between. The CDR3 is CASSRLSGDRFF. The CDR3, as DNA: TGTGCCAGTAGTAGACTTTCCGGAGATCGGTTCTTC.

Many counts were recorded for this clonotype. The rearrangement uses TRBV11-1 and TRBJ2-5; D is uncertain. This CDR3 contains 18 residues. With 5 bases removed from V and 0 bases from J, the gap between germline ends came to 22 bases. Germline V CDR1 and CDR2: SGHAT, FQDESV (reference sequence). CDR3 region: CASSIISAGPLNQETQYF. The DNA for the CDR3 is TGTGCCAGCAGCATCATATCTGCCGGACCGCTTAACCAAGAGACCCAGTACTTC.

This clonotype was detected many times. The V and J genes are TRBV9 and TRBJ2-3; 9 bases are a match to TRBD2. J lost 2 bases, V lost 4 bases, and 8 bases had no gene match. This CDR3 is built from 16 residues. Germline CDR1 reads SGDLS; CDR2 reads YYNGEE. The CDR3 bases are TGTGCCAGCAGCCCAAACCTAGCGGGGCTCACAGATACGCAGTATTTT. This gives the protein CASSPNLAGLTDTQYF. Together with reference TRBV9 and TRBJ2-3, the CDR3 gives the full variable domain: DSGVTQTPKHLITATGQRVTLRCSPRSGDLSVYWYQQSLDQGLQFLIQYYNGEERAKGNILERFSAQQFPDLHSELNLSSLELGDSALYFCASSPNLAGLTDTQYFGPGTRLTVL.

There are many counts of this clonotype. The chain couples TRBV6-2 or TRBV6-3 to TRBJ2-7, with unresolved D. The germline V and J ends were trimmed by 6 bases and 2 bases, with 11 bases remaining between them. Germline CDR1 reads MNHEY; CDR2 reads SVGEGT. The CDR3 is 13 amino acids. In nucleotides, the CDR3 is TGTGCCAGCAGCCAGACGCCGACCTACGAGCAGTACTTC. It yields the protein CASSQTPTYEQYF.

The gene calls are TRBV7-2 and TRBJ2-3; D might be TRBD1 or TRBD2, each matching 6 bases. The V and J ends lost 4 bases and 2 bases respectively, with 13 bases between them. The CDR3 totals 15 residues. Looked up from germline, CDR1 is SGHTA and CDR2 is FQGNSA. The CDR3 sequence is CASSWRDKHTDTQYF. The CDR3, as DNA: TGTGCCAGCAGCTGGCGGGACAAACACACAGATACGCAGTATTTT. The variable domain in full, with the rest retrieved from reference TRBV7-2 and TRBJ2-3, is GAGVSQSPSNKVTEKGKDVELRCDPISGHTALYWYRQSLGQGLEFLIYFQGNSAPDKSGLPSDRFSAERTGGSVSTLTIQRTQQEDSAVYLCASSWRDKHTDTQYFGPGTRLTVL.

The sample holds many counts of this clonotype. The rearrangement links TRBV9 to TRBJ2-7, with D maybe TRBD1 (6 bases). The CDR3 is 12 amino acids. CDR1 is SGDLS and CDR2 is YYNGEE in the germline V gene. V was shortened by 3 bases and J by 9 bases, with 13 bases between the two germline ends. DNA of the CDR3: TGTGCCAGCAGCGGGACAGAGAACTTGCAGTACTTC. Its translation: CASSGTENLQYF.

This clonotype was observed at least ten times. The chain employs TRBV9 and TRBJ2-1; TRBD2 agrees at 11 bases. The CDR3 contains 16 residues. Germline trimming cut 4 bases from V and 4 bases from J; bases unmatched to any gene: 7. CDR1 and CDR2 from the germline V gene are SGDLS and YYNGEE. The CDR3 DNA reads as TGTGCCAGCAGCCCCCAACTAGCGGGGGTTTACAATGAGCAGTTCTTC. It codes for CASSPQLAGVYNEQFF.

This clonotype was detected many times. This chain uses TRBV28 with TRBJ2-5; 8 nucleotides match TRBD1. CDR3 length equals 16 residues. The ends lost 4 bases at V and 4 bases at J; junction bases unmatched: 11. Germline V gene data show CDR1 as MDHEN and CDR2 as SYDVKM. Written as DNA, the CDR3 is TGTGCCAGCAGTTCGAGACAGGGGAATGTCCGAGAGACCCAGTACTTC. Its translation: CASSSRQGNVRETQYF.

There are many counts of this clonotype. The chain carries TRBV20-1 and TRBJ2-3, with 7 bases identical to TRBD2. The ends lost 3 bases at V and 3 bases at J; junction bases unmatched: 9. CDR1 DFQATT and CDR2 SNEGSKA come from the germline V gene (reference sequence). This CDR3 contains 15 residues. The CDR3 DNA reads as TGCAGTGCTAGTTTGCGCGGGGGAGGTACAGATACGCAGTATTTT. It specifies CSASLRGGGTDTQYF.

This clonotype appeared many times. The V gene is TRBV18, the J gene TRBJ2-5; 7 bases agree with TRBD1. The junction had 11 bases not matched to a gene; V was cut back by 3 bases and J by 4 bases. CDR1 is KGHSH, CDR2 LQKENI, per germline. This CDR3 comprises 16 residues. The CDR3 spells CASSPFDRQGRETQYF. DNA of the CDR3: TGTGCCAGCTCACCGTTTGATAGACAGGGTAGAGAGACCCAGTACTTC. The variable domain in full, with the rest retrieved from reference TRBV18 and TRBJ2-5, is NAGVMQNPRHLVRRRGQEARLRCSPMKGHSHVYWYRQLPEEGLKFMVYLQKENIIDESGMPKERFSAEFPKEGPSILRIQQVVRGDSAAYFCASSPFDRQGRETQYFGPGTRLLVL.

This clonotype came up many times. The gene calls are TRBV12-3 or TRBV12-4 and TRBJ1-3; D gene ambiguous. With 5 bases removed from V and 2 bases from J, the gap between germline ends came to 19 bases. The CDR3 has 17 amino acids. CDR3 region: CASSDWAPGYTGNTIYF. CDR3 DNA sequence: TGTGCCAGCAGTGACTGGGCGCCAGGTTATACTGGAAACACCATATATTTT.

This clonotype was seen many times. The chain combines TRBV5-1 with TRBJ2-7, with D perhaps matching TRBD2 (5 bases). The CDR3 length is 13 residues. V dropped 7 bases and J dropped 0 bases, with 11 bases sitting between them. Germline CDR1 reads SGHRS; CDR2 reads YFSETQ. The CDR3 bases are TGCGCCAGCGGGGTCGAGGGCTCCTACGAGCAGTACTTC. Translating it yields CASGVEGSYEQYF.

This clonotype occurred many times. CDR3 nucleotides: TGTGCCAGTAGTGTGTCAGGCCCCTACACCGGGGAGCTGTTTTTT. It specifies CASSVSGPYTGELFF. The chain employs TRBV19 and TRBJ2-2; D unresolved. The V end lost 5 bases, the J end lost 3 bases, and 13 bases lay between the germline ends. The CDR3 loop spans 15 amino acids. Looked up from germline, CDR1 is LNHDA and CDR2 is SQIVND (reference sequence).

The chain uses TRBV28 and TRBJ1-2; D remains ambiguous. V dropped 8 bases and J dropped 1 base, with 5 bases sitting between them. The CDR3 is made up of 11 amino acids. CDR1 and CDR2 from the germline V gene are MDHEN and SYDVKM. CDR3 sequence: CASHDNYGYTF. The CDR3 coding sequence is TGTGCCAGCCATGATAACTATGGCTACACCTTC.

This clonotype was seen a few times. The CDR3 DNA follows: TGTGCCAGCTTGCGACAGGGGGCCGGTGAACAGTACTTC. Translated: CASLRQGAGEQYF. The rearrangement joins TRBV18 to TRBJ2-7; 10 bases agree with TRBD1. The CDR3 covers 13 residues. Germline loops: CDR1 KGHSH, CDR2 LQKENI. The V gene end was trimmed by 7 bases and the J gene end by 10 bases; junction bases not matched to a gene: 10.

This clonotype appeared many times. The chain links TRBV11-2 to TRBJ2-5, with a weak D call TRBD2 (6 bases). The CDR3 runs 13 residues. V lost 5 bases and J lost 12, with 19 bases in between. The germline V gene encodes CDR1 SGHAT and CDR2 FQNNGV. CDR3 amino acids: CASSEPGLAEEYF. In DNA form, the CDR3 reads TGTGCCAGCAGCGAACCGGGACTTGCGGAGGAGTACTTC.

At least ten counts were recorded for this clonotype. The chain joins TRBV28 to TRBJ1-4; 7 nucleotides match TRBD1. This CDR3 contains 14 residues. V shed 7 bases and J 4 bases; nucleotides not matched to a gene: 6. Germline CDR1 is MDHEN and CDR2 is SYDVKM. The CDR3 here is CASKPGQFNEKLFF. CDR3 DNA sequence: TGTGCCAGCAAACCGGGACAGTTTAATGAAAAACTGTTTTTT. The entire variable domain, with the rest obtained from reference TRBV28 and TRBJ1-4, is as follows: DVKVTQSSRYLVKRTGEKVFLECVQDMDHENMFWYRQDPGLGLRLIYFSYDVKMKEKGDIPEGYSVSREKKERFSLILESASTNQTSMYLCASKPGQFNEKLFFGSGTQLSVL.

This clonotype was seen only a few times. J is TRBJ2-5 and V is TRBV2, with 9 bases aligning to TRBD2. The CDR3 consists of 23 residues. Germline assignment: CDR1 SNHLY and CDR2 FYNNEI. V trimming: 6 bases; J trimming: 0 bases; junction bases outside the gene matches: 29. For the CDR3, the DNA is TGTGCCAGCAGGGACCGCGGACTAGGTAGCGGGAGAACCCAGGGCCTGTACCAAGAGACCCAGTACTTC. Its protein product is CASRDRGLGSGRTQGLYQETQYF.

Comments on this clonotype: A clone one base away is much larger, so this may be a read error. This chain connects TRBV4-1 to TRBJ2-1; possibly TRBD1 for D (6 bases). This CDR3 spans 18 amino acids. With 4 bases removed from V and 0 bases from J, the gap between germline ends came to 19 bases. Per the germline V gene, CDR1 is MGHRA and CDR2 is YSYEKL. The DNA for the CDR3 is TGCGCCAGCAGCCTTCCCCCCGTGGGGGCCAGCTCCTACAATGAGCAGTTCTTC. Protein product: CASSLPPVGASSYNEQFF.